This T cell receptor beta chain comes out of a study of blood T cell repertoires in COVID-19. Study-wide background: Some COVID-19 samples were acute and others convalescent; all came from the United States, Italy and Spain. PBMCs, B-cell-depleted T cells, or T cells provided the cDNA or gDNA that made up the material.

Per the original data handling: Reference gene primer amplification gave nucleated cell count estimates. Generated by immunoSEQ multiplex PCR, the TCRdb table keeps only in-frame clones and is missing some. That table is the source of V, J and clone size, and D and trimming were worked out from the DNA. The sample lists approximately 61,000 clones, roughly 86% occurring once. Germline V CDR1 and CDR2: MNHNS, SASEGT. V lost 3 bases, J lost 3 bases, and 15 bases lay in between. CDR3 size: 17 residues. Material for sequencing was peripheral blood. This clonotype originated in a human donor in a cohort sampled during active COVID-19. V and J are TRBV6-1 and TRBJ2-6; D unresolved. CDR3: CASSDYQVLDGANVLTF. CDR3 nucleotide sequence: TGTGCCAGCAGTGACTACCAGGTTCTGGATGGGGCCAACGTCCTGACTTTC.